This T cell receptor beta chain was sequenced in a study of OX40 agonist ivuxolimab in advanced cancers. Across the study: Partial responses, seen in three patients, involved one hepatocellular carcinoma and two cutaneous melanomas.

This CDR3 spans 14 amino acids. From germline, CDR1 is MNHNS and CDR2 SASEGT. Trimming pared 3 bases from V and 7 bases from J, leaving 12 bases between. Assay: immunoSEQ multiplex PCR; the TCRdb copy retains only in-frame clones and omits some. The sample has about 150,000 clones, 90% to 95% seen once; the top ten hold about 0.3%. General study points: Antigen specificity remained undetermined for the expanded peripheral T cells. CD8+ T cells averaged more expanded clones than CD4+.

As to this clone: The antigen is unknown.

The chain couples TRBV6-1 to TRBJ2-2; D is possibly TRBD1 or TRBD2 (6 bases each). This sample comprised CD4+ or CD8+ T cells sorted from blood, obtained in a trial of the OX40 agonist ivuxolimab. The clonotype comes from an adult with an advanced solid tumor such as melanoma, head and neck, liver or kidney cancer. This chain's CDR3 is CASSDRGESGELFF. CDR3 sequence (DNA): TGTGCCAGCAGTGATAGGGGGGAAAGCGGGGAGCTGTTTTTT.